The entry below describes one TCR beta chain. This sample was taken from a study of cytomegalovirus exposure and HLA in healthy donors. The primer mix had 60 Vbeta and 13 Jbeta primers. Method: immunoSEQ multiplex PCR; TCRdb's copy keeps in-frame clones and lacks some. The repertoire has tens of thousands of clones, 65% to 90% of them found once; the top ten carry 3% to 3.5%. The sequence was collected from a man in his thirties or forties in good health and CMV-seropositive. The sequenced sample consisted of PBMCs.

The CDR3, as DNA: TGTGCCAGCAGCTTGGGGGGCGCAAGGACTGAAGCTTTCTTT. Translated: CASSLGGARTEAFF. The V and J genes are TRBV5-8 and TRBJ1-1; maybe TRBD1 (5 bases). Per the germline V gene, CDR1 is SGHTS and CDR2 is YDEGEE. The CDR3 sequence is 14 residues long. With 0 bases removed from V and 5 bases from J, the gap between germline ends came to 11 bases.